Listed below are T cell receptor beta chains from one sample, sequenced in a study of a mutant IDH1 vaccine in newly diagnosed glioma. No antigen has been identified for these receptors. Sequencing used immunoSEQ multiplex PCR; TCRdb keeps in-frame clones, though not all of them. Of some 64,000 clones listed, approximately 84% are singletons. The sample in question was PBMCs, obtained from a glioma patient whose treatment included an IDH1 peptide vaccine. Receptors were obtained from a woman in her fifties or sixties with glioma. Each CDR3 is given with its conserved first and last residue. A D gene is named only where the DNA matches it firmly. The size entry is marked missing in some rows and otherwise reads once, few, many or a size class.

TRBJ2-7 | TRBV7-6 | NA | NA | CASSFGDGAYEQYF | TGTGCCAGCAGCTTTGGGGACGGAGCCTACGAGCAGTACTTC
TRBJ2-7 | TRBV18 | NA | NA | CASSPGTLATEQYF | TGTGCCAGCTCACCCGGGACCCTCGCGACGGAGCAGTACTTC
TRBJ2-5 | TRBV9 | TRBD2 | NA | CASRPSGGAETQYF | TGTGCCAGCAGACCTAGCGGGGGGGCGGAGACCCAGTACTTC
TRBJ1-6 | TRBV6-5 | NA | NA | CASSYSRGRNSPLHF | TGTGCCAGCAGTTACTCGAGGGGGAGGAATTCACCCCTCCACTTT
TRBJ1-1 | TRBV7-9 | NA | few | CASSLGTNAFF | TGTGCCAGCAGCTTAGGAACGAATGCTTTCTTT
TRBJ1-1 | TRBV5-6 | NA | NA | CASSFQGMNTEAFF | TGTGCCAGCAGCTTTCAAGGGATGAACACTGAAGCTTTCTTT
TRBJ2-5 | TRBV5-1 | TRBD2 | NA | CASSPTSGGETQYF | TGCGCCAGCAGCCCGACTAGCGGGGGTGAGACCCAGTACTTC
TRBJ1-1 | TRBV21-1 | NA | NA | CASSKVHSEGGTEAFF | TGTGCCAGCAGCAAAGTCCATTCCGAAGGTGGGACTGAAGCTTTCTTT
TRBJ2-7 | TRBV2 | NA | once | CASREDTDEQYF | TGTGCCAGCAGAGAAGACACTGACGAGCAGTACTTC
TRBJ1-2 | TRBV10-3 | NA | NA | CAISESSPGYTF | TGTGCCATCAGTGAGTCGAGCCCGGGCTACACCTTC
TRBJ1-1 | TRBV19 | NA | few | CASSIARLENTEAFF | TGTGCCAGTAGTATAGCTAGACTGGAGAACACTGAAGCTTTCTTT
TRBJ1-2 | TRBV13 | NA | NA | CASTDLGGNYGYTF | TGTGCCAGCACCGATCTCGGGGGGAACTATGGCTACACCTTC
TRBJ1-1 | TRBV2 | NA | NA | CASTRTNGRAEAFF | TGTGCCAGCACTAGGACGAACGGGCGGGCTGAAGCTTTCTTT
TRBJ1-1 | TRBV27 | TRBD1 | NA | CASRDRDRMEAFF | TGTGCCAGCAGGGACAGGGACCGAATGGAAGCTTTCTTT
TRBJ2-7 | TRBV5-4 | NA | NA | CASSSGAERGYEQYF | TGTGCCAGCAGCTCAGGAGCCGAGAGGGGCTACGAGCAGTACTTC
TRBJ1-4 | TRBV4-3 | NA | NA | CASSQEGTRDEKLFF | TGCGCCAGCAGCCAAGAGGGGACTCGAGACGAAAAACTGTTTTTT
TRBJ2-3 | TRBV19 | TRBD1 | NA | CASRGTGMNGDTQYF | TGTGCCAGTAGGGGGACAGGGATGAATGGAGATACGCAGTATTTT
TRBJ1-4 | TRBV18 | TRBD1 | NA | CASSPTGVGEKLFF | TGTGCCAGCTCACCCACAGGGGTTGGGGAAAAACTGTTTTTT
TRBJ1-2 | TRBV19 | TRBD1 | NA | CASSITGTGNGYTF | TGTGCCAGTAGTATTACCGGGACAGGGAATGGCTACACCTTC
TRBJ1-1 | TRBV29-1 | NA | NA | CSVHSFGNTEAFF | TGCAGCGTCCACAGCTTCGGGAACACTGAAGCTTTCTTT
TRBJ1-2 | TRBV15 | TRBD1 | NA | CATSTYRGDYGYTF | TGTGCCACCAGCACATACAGGGGAGACTATGGCTACACCTTC
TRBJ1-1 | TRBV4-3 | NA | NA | CASSQEAEAEAFF | TGCGCCAGCAGCCAAGAAGCGGAGGCTGAAGCTTTCTTT
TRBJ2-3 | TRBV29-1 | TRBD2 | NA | CSVTSGVTDTQYF | TGCAGCGTGACTAGCGGGGTCACAGATACGCAGTATTTT
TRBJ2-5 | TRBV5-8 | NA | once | CASSPRIGRVKQETQYF | TGTGCCAGCAGCCCCCGCATAGGGCGGGTGAAGCAAGAGACCCAGTACTTC
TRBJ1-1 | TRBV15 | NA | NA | CATGAKLDTEAFF | TGTGCCACAGGGGCGAAGTTGGACACTGAAGCTTTCTTT
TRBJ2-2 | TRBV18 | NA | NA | CASSPFSTTGELFF | TGTGCCAGCTCACCTTTTTCCACCACCGGGGAGCTGTTTTTT
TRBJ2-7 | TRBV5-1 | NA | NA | CASQVEGSSYEQYF | TGCGCCAGCCAAGTCGAGGGGAGCTCCTACGAGCAGTACTTC
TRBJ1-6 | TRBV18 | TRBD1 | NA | CASSPLVGDRGHNSPLHF | TGTGCCAGCTCACCGCTAGTCGGGGATAGGGGGCATAATTCACCCCTCCACTTT
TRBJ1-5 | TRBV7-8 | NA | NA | CASSSQGKQPQHF | TGTGCCAGCAGCTCACAGGGAAAGCAGCCCCAGCATTTT
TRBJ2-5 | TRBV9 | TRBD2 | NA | CASSPGLAGGRQETQYF | TGTGCCAGCAGCCCAGGACTAGCGGGGGGACGCCAAGAGACCCAGTACTTC
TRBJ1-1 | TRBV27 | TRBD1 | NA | CASSVTGSANTEAFF | TGTGCCAGCAGCGTGACAGGGAGTGCGAACACTGAAGCTTTCTTT
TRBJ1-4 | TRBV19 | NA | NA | CASSRTDRVVFF | TGTGCCAGTAGTAGAACGGACAGAGTCGTGTTTTTT
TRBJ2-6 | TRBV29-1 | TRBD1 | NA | CSVDQGADGANVLTF | TGCAGCGTTGACCAGGGGGCGGATGGGGCCAACGTCCTGACTTTC
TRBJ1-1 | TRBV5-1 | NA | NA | CASSLDSWDTEAFF | TGCGCCAGCAGCTTGGACAGCTGGGACACTGAAGCTTTCTTT
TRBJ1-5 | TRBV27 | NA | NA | CASNPEALYSNQPQHF | TGTGCCAGCAATCCCGAGGCCTTGTATAGCAATCAGCCCCAGCATTTT
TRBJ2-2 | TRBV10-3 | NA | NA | CAISESSIGNMRSYTGELFF | TGTGCCATCAGTGAGTCTTCGATAGGGAACATGAGGTCGTACACCGGGGAGCTGTTTTTT
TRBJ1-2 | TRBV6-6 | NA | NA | CASSYSGQNYGYTF | TGTGCCAGCAGTTACTCTGGACAGAACTATGGCTACACCTTC
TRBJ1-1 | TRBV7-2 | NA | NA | CASSLAAEGTEAFF | TGTGCCAGCAGCTTAGCGGCGGAAGGGACTGAAGCTTTCTTT
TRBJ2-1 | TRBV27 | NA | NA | CASSFLGAYNEQFF | TGTGCCAGCAGTTTCCTGGGCGCCTACAATGAGCAGTTCTTC
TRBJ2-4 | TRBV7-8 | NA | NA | CASSLKNIQYF | TGTGCCAGCAGCTTGAAAAACATTCAGTACTTC